One and the same sample provided the 15 T cell receptor beta chains below, sequenced in a study of regulatory T cells in long-lasting Graves disease. In building TCR beta libraries, iRepertoire HTBI primers were used together with Arm-PCR of CDR3 regions. MiXCR was run by TCRdb on the multiplex PCR reads, yielding one entry per CDR3 protein. The sample comprises roughly 560,000 distinct CDR3 sequences, around 11% of which are singletons, and around 9.3% rests with the top ten. The time point denotes: newly diagnosed GD, antithyroid drugs for less than 3 months. With RNA extracted from PBMCs as input, the TCR library was made. These data also featured in a second study, about T cells in Graves' hyperthyroidism and ophthalmopathy.

The source was peripheral blood mononuclear cells (PBMCs), collected at new diagnosis, from a patient treated with antithyroid drugs. These receptors originate from a woman in her twenties or thirties with Graves disease.

This clonotype was seen at least ten times. The chain recombines TRBV7-8 with TRBJ1-5, with 9 bases identical to TRBD1. With V trimmed by 6 bases and J by 11 bases, 14 bases remained unmatched. Germline V gives CDR1 SGHVS, CDR2 FQNEAQ. The CDR3 covers 15 residues. The CDR3: CASSSRDRVTSAQHF. The CDR3 DNA reads TGTGCCAGCAGTTCCCGGGACAGGGTGACCTCAGCCCAGCATTTT.

This clonotype was counted at least ten times. The chain is built from TRBV5-6 and TRBJ1-2, with 12 bases matching TRBD1. The CDR3 spans 15 residues. CDR1 is SGHDT and CDR2 is YYEEEE in the germline V gene. J was trimmed by 8 bases and V by 4 bases; bases with no gene match: 9. This CDR3 is CASSPLGTGGEGYTF. In DNA form, the CDR3 reads TGTGCCAGCAGCCCCCTGGGGACAGGGGGCGAAGGCTACACCTTC.

This clonotype was observed at least ten times. The V and J genes are TRBV6-1 and TRBJ2-5; D ambiguous. Deletions cut 9 bases from V and 3 bases from J, with 20 bases between. Per germline, CDR1 MNHNS and CDR2 SASEGT. This CDR3 spans 15 amino acids. This chain's CDR3 is CASHKNRQGKETQYF. The DNA for the CDR3 is TGTGCCAGTCATAAAAACCGACAAGGGAAAGAGACCCAGTACTTC.

This clonotype was counted between two and nine times. The rearrangement links TRBV20-1 to TRBJ1-5; 10 positions agree with TRBD1. The ends lost 6 bases at V and 9 bases at J; junction bases unmatched: 11. CDR1 DFQATT and CDR2 SNEGSKA come from the germline V gene (reference sequence). The CDR3 has 14 amino acids. CDR3 residues: CSAGRGTGVTPQHF. The DNA of the CDR3 is TGCAGTGCGGGCCGAGGGACAGGGGTTACGCCCCAGCATTTT.

In its sample, this clonotype was seen many times. This sequence joins TRBV19 and TRBJ2-3; no definite D call. Germline V gene data show CDR1 as LNHDA and CDR2 as SQIVND (reference sequence). There are 14 residues in the CDR3. V was cut by 3 bases and J by 2 bases, with 9 bases left in between. CDR3 sequence (DNA): TGTGCCAGTAGTATCATGCCCACCACAGATACGCAGTATTTT. Translated, it gives CASSIMPTTDTQYF.

In its sample, this clonotype was seen a few times. V usage is TRBV19 and J usage is TRBJ2-5, with D possibly matching TRBD1 (5 bases). The CDR3 is 14 amino acids. V was trimmed by 2 bases and J by 5 bases, leaving 12 bases between them. Germline-derived CDR1 and CDR2 are LNHDA and SQIVND (reference sequence). Written as DNA, the CDR3 is TGTGCCAGTAGTATAAGCAGGGTCGGGGAGACCCAGTACTTC. Amino acid sequence: CASSISRVGETQYF.

This clonotype occurred a few times. V gene TRBV28 combines with J gene TRBJ2-3; TRBD1 matches at 10 bases. V was clipped by 11 bases and J by 6 bases; unmatched bases: 11. The CDR3 has 14 amino acids. The germline CDR1 and CDR2 sequences are MDHEN and SYDVKM. In DNA, the CDR3 is TGTGCCGGAGGAACGGGACAGGGGAGGGATACGCAGTATTTT. It codes for CAGGTGQGRDTQYF.

This clonotype came up a few times. The chain couples TRBV5-8 to TRBJ2-1; no definite D call. This CDR3 has 16 amino acids. The germline V gene encodes CDR1 SGHTS and CDR2 YDEGEE. V gave up 1 base and J gave up 0 bases, with 11 bases separating them. CDR3 amino acids: CASSLFALSSYNEQFF. CDR3 coding DNA: TGTGCCAGCAGCTTGTTCGCCCTGAGCTCCTACAATGAGCAGTTCTTC.

This clonotype was detected a few times. The V gene is TRBV29-1, the J gene TRBJ2-1; D perhaps matches TRBD2 (6 bases). The CDR3 extends over 14 amino acids. V lost 4 bases to trimming and J lost 3 bases, with 13 bases between them. Germline loops: CDR1 SQVTM, CDR2 ANQGSEA. As DNA, the CDR3 is TGCAGCGTTGTTGGGCGGGAAGGCTACAATGAGCAGTTCTTC. Protein sequence: CSVVGREGYNEQFF.

This clonotype showed up many times. The CDR3 here is CASSTQEGNSPLHF. CDR3 nucleotides: TGTGCCAGCAGTACCCAAGAGGGGAATTCACCCCTCCACTTT. The chain joins TRBV12-3 or TRBV12-4 to TRBJ1-6; tentative D call: TRBD1 (5 bases). The CDR3 spans 14 residues. Between the trimmed V and J ends, which lost 5 bases and 7 bases, there was a span of 12 bases.

In DNA form, the CDR3 reads TGTGCCACCAGCGGACTAGGCGGGGAGCAGTTCTTC. It codes for CATSGLGGEQFF. The chain uses TRBV15 and TRBJ2-1; TRBD2 agrees at 7 bases. V shed 5 bases and J 10 bases; nucleotides not matched to a gene: 5. Germline assignment: CDR1 LNHNV and CDR2 YYDKDF (reference sequence). The CDR3 covers 12 residues.

The CDR3 nucleotides are TGTGCCAGCAGGACAGGACAGCCGGGGGGCCAGTACTTC. The encoded protein is CASRTGQPGGQYF. The chain is built from TRBV28 and TRBJ2-5; maybe TRBD2 (7 bases). Germline CDR1 and CDR2: MDHEN and SYDVKM. The length of the CDR3 is 13 residues. The V gene lost 6 bases and the J gene lost 10 bases, with 18 bases spanning the gap.

Ten or more counts support this clonotype. This chain joins TRBV10-3 and TRBJ1-1; D gene unclear. Germline V gives CDR1 ENHRY, CDR2 SYGVKD. Trimming removed 2 bases from V and 5 bases from J, with 12 bases in between. There are 14 residues in the CDR3. Here the CDR3 DNA reads TGTGCCATCAGTGAGGGCCACGGAGGGACTGAAGCTTTCTTT. This codes for CAISEGHGGTEAFF.

This clonotype was observed many times. The chain carries TRBV20-1 and TRBJ1-5; the D is unclear. Trimming cost V 3 bases and J 5 bases, with 8 bases left between them. The CDR3 runs to 12 residues. Germline V gives CDR1 DFQATT, CDR2 SNEGSKA (reference sequence). The CDR3 DNA follows: TGCAGTGCTAGCCGCGAGTATCAGCCCCAGCATTTT. Its protein product is CSASREYQPQHF.

A remark on this clonotype: A read error may explain this, as a much larger clone is one base away. The CDR3 carries no conserved terminal phenylalanine or tryptophan, so it likely arises from a read error. J is TRBJ1-6 and V is TRBV6-1; 10 bases are shared with TRBD1. Germline V gives CDR1 MNHNS, CDR2 SASEGT. With 5 bases clipped from V and 9 bases from J, the junction kept 7 bases outside the gene matches. This CDR3 comprises 15 residues. The chain's CDR3 is CASSRGQGKGSPLHS. DNA of the CDR3: TGTGCCAGCAGTCGGGGACAGGGGAAAGGTTCACCCCTCCACTCT.